The clone carrying this T cell receptor beta chain has a handful of counts. This CDR3 spans 11 amino acids. Germline V gene lookup returns CDR1 MNHEY and CDR2 SMNVEV (reference sequence). V lost 5 bases to trimming and J lost 10 bases, with 11 bases between them. The entry originates in a study of blood T cells in healthy people across ages. Then a second PCR, running roughly 6 to 12 cycles, was carried out with a sample-barcoded 5' primer and a J-beta primer mix. TCRdb analysed the 5' RACE reads with MiXCR anew, one entry per CDR3 protein. The sample holds roughly 680,000 distinct CDR3 sequences, more than 45% seen once.

The receptor was derived from a woman of 80 years or more in good health. This chain connects TRBV27 to TRBJ1-1; D unresolved. The sequenced sample was blood. The CDR3 DNA reads TGTGCCAGCAGTGGCCCGTGGGGAGCTTTCTTT. Protein product: CASSGPWGAFF.